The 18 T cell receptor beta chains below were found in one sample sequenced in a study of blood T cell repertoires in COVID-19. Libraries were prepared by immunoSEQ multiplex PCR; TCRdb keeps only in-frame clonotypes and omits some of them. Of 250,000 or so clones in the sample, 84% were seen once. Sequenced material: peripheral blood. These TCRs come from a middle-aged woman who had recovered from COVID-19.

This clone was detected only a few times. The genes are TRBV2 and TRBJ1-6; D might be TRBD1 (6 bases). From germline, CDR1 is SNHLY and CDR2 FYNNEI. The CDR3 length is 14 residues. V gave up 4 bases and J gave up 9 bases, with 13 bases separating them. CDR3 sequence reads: CASSVRDIGSPLHF. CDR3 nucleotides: TGTGCCAGCAGTGTTCGGGACATTGGTTCACCCCTCCACTTT.

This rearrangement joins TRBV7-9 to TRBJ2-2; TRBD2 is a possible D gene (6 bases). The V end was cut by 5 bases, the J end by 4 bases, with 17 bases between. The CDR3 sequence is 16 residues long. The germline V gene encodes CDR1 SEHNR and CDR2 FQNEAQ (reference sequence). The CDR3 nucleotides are TGTGCCAGCAGCCTCACCGGGACTTCCTTCACCGGGGAGCTGTTTTTT. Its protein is CASSLTGTSFTGELFF.

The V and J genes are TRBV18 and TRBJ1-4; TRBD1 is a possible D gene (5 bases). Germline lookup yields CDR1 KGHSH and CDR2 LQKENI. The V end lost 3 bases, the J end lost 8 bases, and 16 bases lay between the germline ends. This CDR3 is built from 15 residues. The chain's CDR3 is CASSPESGAREKLFF. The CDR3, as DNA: TGTGCCAGCTCACCCGAGAGTGGGGCGCGGGAAAAACTGTTTTTT.

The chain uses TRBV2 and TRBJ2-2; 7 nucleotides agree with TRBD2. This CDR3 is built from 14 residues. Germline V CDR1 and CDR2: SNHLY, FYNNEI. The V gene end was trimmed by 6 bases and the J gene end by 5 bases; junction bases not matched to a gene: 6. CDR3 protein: CASSPEAGTGELFF. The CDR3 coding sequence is TGTGCCAGCAGCCCAGAAGCGGGGACCGGGGAGCTGTTTTTT.

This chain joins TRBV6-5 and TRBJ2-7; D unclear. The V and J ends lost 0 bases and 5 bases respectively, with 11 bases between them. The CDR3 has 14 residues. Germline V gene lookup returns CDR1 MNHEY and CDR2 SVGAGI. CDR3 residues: CASSYSDGLHEQYF. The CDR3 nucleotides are TGTGCCAGCAGTTACTCCGATGGGCTCCACGAGCAGTACTTC.

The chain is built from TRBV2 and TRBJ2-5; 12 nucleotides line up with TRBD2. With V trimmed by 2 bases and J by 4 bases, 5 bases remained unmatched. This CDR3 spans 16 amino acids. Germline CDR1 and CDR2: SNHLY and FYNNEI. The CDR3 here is CASSERLAGEGETQYF. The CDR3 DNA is TGTGCCAGCAGTGAAAGACTAGCGGGGGAGGGAGAGACCCAGTACTTC.

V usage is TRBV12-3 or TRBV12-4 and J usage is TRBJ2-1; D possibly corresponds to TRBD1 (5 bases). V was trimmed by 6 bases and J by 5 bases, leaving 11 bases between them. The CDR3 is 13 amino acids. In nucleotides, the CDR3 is TGTGCCAGCAGACTTGACAGTAACAATGAGCAGTTCTTC. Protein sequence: CASRLDSNNEQFF.

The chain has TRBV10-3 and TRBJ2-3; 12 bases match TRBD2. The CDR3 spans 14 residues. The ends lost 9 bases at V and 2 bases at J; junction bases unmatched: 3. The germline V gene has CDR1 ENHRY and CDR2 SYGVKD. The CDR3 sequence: CAMRTSGNTDTQYF. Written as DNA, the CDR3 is TGTGCCATGAGGACTAGCGGGAACACAGATACGCAGTATTTT.

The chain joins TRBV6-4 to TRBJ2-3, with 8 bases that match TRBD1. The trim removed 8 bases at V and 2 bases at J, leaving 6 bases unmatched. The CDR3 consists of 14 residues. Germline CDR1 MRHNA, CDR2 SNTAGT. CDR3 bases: TGTGCCAGCTCCAGGGGGCTACTCACAGATACGCAGTATTTT. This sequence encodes CASSRGLLTDTQYF.

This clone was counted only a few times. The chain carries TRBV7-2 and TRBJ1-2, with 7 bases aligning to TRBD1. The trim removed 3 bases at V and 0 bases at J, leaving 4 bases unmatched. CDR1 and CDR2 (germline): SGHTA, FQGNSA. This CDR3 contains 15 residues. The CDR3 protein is CASSFGQVSNYGYTF. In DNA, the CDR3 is TGTGCCAGCAGCTTTGGACAGGTCTCTAACTATGGCTACACCTTC. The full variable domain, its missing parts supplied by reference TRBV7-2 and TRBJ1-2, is GAGVSQSPSNKVTEKGKDVELRCDPISGHTALYWYRQSLGQGLEFLIYFQGNSAPDKSGLPSDRFSAERTGGSVSTLTIQRTQQEDSAVYLCASSFGQVSNYGYTFGSGTRLTVV.

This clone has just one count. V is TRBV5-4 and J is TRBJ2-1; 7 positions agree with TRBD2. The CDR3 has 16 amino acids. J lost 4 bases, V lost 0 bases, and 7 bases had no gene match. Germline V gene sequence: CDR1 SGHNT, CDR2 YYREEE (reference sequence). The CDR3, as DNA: TGTGCCAGCAGCTTGGGGGGAACCGGGGGGTACAATGAGCAGTTCTTC. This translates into CASSLGGTGGYNEQFF. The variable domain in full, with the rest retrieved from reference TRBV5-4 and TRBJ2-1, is ETGVTQSPTHLIKTRGQQVTLRCSSQSGHNTVSWYQQALGQGPQFIFQYYREEENGRGNFPPRFSGLQFPNYSSELNVNALELDDSALYLCASSLGGTGGYNEQFFGPGTRLTVL.

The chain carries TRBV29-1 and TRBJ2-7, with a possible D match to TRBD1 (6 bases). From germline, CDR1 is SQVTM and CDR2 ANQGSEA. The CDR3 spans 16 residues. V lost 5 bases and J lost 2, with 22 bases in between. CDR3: CSVRGTHTRSTYEQYF. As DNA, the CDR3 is TGCAGCGTTAGAGGGACACATACCAGAAGTACCTACGAGCAGTACTTC.

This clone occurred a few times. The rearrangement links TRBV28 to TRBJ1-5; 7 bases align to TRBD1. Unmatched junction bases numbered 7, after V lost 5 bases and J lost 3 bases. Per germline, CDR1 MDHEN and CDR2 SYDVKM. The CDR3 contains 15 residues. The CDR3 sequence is CASSRNGQVNQPQHF. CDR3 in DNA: TGTGCCAGCAGTCGAAACGGACAGGTCAATCAGCCCCAGCATTTT. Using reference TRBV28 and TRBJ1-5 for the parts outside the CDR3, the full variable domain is DVKVTQSSRYLVKRTGEKVFLECVQDMDHENMFWYRQDPGLGLRLIYFSYDVKMKEKGDIPEGYSVSREKKERFSLILESASTNQTSMYLCASSRNGQVNQPQHFGDGTRLSIL.

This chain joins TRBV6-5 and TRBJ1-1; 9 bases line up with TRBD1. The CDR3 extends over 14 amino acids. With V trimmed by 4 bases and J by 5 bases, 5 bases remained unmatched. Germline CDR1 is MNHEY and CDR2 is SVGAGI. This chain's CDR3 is CASSSKTGGTEAFF. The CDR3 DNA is TGTGCCAGCAGTTCCAAGACAGGGGGGACTGAAGCTTTCTTT.

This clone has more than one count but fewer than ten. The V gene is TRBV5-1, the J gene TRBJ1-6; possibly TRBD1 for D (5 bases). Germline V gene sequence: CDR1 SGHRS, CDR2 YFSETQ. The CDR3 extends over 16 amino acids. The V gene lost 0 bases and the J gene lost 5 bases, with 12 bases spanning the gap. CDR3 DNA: TGCGCCAGCAGCTTGGGTGGAGGGGAGGATAATTCACCCCTCCACTTT. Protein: CASSLGGGEDNSPLHF.

CDR3 region: CASSFSPNTEAFF. Written as DNA, the CDR3 is TGTGCCAGCAGCTTTAGTCCGAACACTGAAGCTTTCTTT. The chain employs TRBV11-1 and TRBJ1-1; D is uncertain. The ends were cut back, 3 bases at V and 1 base at J, with 6 bases in the middle. CDR1 is SGHAT and CDR2 is FQDESV in the germline V gene (reference sequence). The CDR3 spans 13 residues.

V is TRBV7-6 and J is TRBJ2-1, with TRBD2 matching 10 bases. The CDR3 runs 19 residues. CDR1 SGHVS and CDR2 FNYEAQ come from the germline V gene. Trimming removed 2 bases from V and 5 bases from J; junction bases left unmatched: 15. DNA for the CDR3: TGTGCCAGCAGCTTAATTCGGCCTCCTAGCGGGGGTGAAGACAATGAGCAGTTCTTC. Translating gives CASSLIRPPSGGEDNEQFF.

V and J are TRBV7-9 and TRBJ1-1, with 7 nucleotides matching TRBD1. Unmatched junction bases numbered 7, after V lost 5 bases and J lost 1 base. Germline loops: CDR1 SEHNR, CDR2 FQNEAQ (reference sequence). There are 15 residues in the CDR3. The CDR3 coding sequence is TGTGCCAGCAGCCCAGTATCAGGGGGGAACACTGAAGCTTTCTTT. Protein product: CASSPVSGGNTEAFF.